This is a list of T cell receptor beta chains from one sample in a study of T cell responses to AZD1222 COVID-19 vaccine. Assay: immunoSEQ multiplex PCR; the TCRdb copy retains only in-frame clones and omits some. The sample yields about 75,000 clones, over 75% seen once. This specimen was peripheral blood, taken 28 days after the second AZD1222 dose. All receptors derive from an adult who received the AZD1222 COVID-19 vaccine. The CDR3 runs from the conserved cysteine through the conserved F or W. A D gene is named only where the DNA matches it firmly. For some rows the clone size is stated as once, few or many, or as a class when expanded; others skip it.

CDR3	DNA	J	size	D	V
CASSFEGTGELFF	TGTGCCAGCAGCTTCGAGGGGACCGGGGAGCTGTTTTTT	TRBJ2-2	once	.	TRBV11-3
CASSSAGGGAYEQYF	TGTGCCAGCAGCTCAGCGGGCGGGGGGGCCTACGAGCAGTACTTC	TRBJ2-7	once	TRBD2	TRBV7-2
CASSGTGGADTQYF	TGTGCCAGCAGCGGGACAGGGGGCGCAGATACGCAGTATTTT	TRBJ2-3	.	TRBD1	TRBV5-5
CASSLGQPDTDTQYF	TGTGCCAGCAGCCTCGGACAGCCAGACACAGATACGCAGTATTTT	TRBJ2-3	.	.	TRBV11-2
CASSFLGPETQYF	TGTGCCAGCAGTTTTCTGGGGCCGGAGACCCAGTACTTC	TRBJ2-5	.	.	TRBV28
CAWRTGTGMGEKLFF	TGTGCCTGGAGGACCGGGACAGGGATGGGTGAAAAACTGTTTTTT	TRBJ1-4	.	TRBD1	TRBV30
CASSLGGEEAFF	TGTGCCAGCAGTTTGGGGGGGGAGGAAGCTTTCTTT	TRBJ1-1	.	.	TRBV27
CAISLQGWNTEAFF	TGTGCCATCAGTCTACAGGGCTGGAACACTGAAGCTTTCTTT	TRBJ1-1	.	.	TRBV10-3
CASSQEIRALNQPQHF	TGCGCCAGCAGCCAAGAGATCCGGGCTCTCAATCAGCCCCAGCATTTT	TRBJ1-5	few	.	TRBV4-1
CASSQGGSGGVYEQYF	TGTGCCAGCAGCCAAGGCGGGAGCGGGGGAGTCTACGAGCAGTACTTC	TRBJ2-7	.	TRBD2	TRBV3-1/TRBV3-2
CASSLSAGGVIGYTF	TGCGCCAGCAGCTTGTCGGCAGGGGGCGTGATTGGCTACACCTTC	TRBJ1-2	.	TRBD1	TRBV5-1
CAWRLAGGGETQYF	TGTGCCTGGAGGTTAGCGGGGGGCGGGGAGACCCAGTACTTC	TRBJ2-5	.	TRBD2	TRBV30